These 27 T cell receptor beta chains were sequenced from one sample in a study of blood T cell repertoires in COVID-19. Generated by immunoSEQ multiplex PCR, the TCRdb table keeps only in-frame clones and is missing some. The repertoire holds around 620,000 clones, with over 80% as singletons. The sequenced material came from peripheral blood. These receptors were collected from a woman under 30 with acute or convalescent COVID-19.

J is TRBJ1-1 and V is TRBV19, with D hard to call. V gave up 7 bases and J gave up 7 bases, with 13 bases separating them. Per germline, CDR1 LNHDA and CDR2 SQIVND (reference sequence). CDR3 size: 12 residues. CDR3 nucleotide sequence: TGTGCCAGTATAGGAGCGCCCCGTGAAGCTTTCTTT. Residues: CASIGAPREAFF.

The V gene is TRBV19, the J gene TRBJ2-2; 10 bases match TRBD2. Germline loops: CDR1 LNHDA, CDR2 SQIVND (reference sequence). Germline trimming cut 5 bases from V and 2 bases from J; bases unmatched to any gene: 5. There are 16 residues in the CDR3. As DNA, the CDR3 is TGTGCCAGTAGTTCGACTAGCGGGCCTAACACCGGGGAGCTGTTTTTT. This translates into CASSSTSGPNTGELFF.

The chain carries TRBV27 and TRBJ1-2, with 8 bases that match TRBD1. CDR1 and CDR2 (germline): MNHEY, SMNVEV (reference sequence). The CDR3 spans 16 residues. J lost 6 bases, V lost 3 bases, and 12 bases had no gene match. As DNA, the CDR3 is TGTGCCAGCAGTTTGCCACACCACAGGGGGAATAATGGCTACACCTTC. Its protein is CASSLPHHRGNNGYTF.

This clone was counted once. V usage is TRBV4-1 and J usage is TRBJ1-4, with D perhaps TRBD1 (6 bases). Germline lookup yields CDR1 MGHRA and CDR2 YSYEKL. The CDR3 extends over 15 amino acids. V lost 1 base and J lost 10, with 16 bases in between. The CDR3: CASSQARRDTVKLFF. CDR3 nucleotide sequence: TGCGCCAGCAGCCAAGCCCGTCGGGACACAGTAAAACTGTTTTTT.

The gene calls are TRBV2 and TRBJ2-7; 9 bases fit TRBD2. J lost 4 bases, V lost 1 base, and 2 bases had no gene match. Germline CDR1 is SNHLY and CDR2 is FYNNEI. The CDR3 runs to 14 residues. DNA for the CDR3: TGTGCCAGCAGTGAAGGCGGGGGGGCGTACGAGCAGTACTTC. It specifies CASSEGGGAYEQYF. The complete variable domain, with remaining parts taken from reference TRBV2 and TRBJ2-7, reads EPEVTQTPSHQVTQMGQEVILRCVPISNHLYFYWYRQILGQKVEFLVSFYNNEISEKSEIFDDQFSVERPDGSNFTLKIRSTKLEDSAMYFCASSEGGGAYEQYFGPGTRLTVT.

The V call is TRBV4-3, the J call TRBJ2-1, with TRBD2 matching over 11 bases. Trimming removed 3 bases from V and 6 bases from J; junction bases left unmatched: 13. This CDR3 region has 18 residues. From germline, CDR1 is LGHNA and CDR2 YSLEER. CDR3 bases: TGCGCCAGCAGCCAGACGGACCCACTAGCGGGGGTCCCCAATGAGCAGTTCTTC. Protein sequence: CASSQTDPLAGVPNEQFF.

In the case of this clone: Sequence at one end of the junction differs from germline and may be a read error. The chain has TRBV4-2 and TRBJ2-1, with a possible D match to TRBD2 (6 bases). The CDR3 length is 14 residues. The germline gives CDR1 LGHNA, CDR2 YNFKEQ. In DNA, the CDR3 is TGTGCCAGCAGCCCCCCACAGGACTACAATGAGAAGTTCTTC. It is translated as CASSPPQDYNEKFF.

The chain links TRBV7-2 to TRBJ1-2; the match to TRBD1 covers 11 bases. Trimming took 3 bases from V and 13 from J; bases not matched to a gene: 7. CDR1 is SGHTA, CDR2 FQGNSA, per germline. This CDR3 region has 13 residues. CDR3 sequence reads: CASSFRDRGTPTF. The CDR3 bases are TGTGCCAGCAGCTTCCGGGACAGGGGGACGCCCACCTTC.

The CDR3 DNA follows: TGTGCTAGTGGTTCCCCCGGACAGGCCGCCTATGGCTACACCTTC. This codes for CASGSPGQAAYGYTF. The chain employs TRBV12-5 and TRBJ1-2; 7 bases align to TRBD1. The CDR3 sequence is 15 residues long. V dropped 4 bases and J dropped 4; count of bases not matched to a gene: 9. The germline gives CDR1 LGHNT, CDR2 FRNRAP.

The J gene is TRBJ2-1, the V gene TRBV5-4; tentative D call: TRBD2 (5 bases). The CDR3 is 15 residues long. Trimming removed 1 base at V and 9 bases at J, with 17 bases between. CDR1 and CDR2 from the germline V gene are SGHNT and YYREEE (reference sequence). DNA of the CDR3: TGTGCCAGCAGCTTGCCTCGGGGTCCCAGCGGTGAGCAGTTCTTC. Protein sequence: CASSLPRGPSGEQFF.

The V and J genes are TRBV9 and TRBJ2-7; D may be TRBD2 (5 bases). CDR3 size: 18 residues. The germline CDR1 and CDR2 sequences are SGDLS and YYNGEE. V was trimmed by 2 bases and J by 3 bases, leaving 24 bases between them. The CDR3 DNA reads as TGTGCCAGCAGCGTCTCGCCTTTCCCCTTCGAGGGAGACTACGAGCAGTACTTC. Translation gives CASSVSPFPFEGDYEQYF.

The CDR3 DNA reads as TGTGCCAGCAGCCGCTCCGGGGGCTCTGGAAACACCATATATTTT. It is translated as CASSRSGGSGNTIYF. The gene calls are TRBV3-1 (or the pseudogene TRBV3-2) and TRBJ1-3, with D perhaps matching TRBD1 (5 bases). The V and J ends lost 4 bases and 0 bases respectively, with 10 bases between them. Germline V lookup: CDR1 LGHDT, CDR2 YNNKEL (reference sequence). There are 15 residues in the CDR3.

CDR3 protein: CASSLETAGDGYTF. DNA of the CDR3: TGTGCCAGCAGCTTGGAAACGGCAGGGGATGGCTACACCTTC. V gene TRBV5-4 combines with J gene TRBJ1-2; a possible D gene is TRBD1 (6 bases). The germline gives CDR1 SGHNT, CDR2 YYREEE (reference sequence). The CDR3 consists of 14 residues. Trimming left V 0 bases short and J 6 bases short, with 12 bases between.

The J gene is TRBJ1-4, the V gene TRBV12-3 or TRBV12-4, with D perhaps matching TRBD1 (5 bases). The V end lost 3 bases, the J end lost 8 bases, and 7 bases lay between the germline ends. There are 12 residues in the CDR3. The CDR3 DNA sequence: TGTGCCAGCAGTTTTGCAGGGGAAAAACTGTTTTTT. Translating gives CASSFAGEKLFF.

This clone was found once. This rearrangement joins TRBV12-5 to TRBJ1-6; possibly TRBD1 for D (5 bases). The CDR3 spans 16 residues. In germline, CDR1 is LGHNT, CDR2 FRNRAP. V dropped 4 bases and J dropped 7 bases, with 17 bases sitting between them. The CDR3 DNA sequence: TGTGCTAGTGGTTCGCCTGGGGCAAGGCGGAATTCACCCCTCCACTTT. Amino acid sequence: CASGSPGARRNSPLHF.

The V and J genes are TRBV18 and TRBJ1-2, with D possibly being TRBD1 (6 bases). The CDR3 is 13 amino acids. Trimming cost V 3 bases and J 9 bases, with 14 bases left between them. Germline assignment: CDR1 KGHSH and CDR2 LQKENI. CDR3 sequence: CASSPTRQERYTF. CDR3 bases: TGTGCCAGCTCACCGACCCGACAGGAACGCTACACCTTC.

The CDR3 nucleotides are TGTGCCAGCAGTCGCCTAGATATGAACACTGAAGCTTTCTTT. Amino acid sequence: CASSRLDMNTEAFF. The chain joins TRBV6-5 to TRBJ1-1, with D unclear. This CDR3 comprises 14 residues. The germline gives CDR1 MNHEY, CDR2 SVGAGI. Trimming cost V 5 bases and J 0 bases, with 10 bases left between them.

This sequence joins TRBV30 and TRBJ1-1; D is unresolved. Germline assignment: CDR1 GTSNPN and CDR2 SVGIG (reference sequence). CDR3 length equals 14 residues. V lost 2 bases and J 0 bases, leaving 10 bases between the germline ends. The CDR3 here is CAWSKPQMNTEAFF. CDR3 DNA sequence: TGTGCCTGGAGTAAACCCCAGATGAACACTGAAGCTTTCTTT.

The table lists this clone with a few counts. The CDR3: CASSIEAGGPHRTKQYF. The DNA of the CDR3 is TGTGCCAGTAGTATAGAAGCGGGCGGACCCCATCGTACGAAGCAGTACTTC. The chain carries TRBV19 and TRBJ2-7; possibly TRBD2 for D (6 bases). The germline V and J ends were trimmed by 0 bases and 8 bases, with 23 bases remaining between them. CDR3 size: 17 residues. Germline-derived CDR1 and CDR2 are LNHDA and SQIVND (reference sequence).

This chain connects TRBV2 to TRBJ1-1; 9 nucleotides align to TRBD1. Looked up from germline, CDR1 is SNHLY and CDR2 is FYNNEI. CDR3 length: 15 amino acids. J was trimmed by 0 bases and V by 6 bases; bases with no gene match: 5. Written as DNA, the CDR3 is TGTGCCAGCAGCTCACAGGGGGCGATGAACACTGAAGCTTTCTTT. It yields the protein CASSSQGAMNTEAFF.

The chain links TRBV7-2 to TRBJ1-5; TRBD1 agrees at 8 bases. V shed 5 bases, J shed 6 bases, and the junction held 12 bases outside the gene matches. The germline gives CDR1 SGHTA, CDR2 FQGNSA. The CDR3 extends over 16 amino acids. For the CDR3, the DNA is TGTGCCAGCAGCCCCCCGCCAGCAGGGACAGGTCAGCCCCAGCATTTT. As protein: CASSPPPAGTGQPQHF.

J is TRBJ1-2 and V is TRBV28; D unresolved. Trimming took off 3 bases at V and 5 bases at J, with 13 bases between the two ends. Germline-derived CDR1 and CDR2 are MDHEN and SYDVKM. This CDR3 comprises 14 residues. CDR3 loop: CASSFGNPGYGYTF. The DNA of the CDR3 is TGTGCCAGCAGTTTTGGCAACCCCGGGTATGGCTACACCTTC.

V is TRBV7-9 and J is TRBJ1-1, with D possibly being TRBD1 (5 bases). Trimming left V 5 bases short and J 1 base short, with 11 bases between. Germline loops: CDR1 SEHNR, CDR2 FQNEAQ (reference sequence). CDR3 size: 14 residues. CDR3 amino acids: CASSLGLPNTEAFF. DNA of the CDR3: TGTGCCAGCAGCCTGGGACTGCCGAACACTGAAGCTTTCTTT.

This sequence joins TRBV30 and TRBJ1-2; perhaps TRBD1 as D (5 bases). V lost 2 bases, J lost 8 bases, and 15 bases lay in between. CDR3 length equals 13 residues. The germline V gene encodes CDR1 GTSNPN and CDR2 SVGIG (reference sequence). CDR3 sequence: CAWSSGPTRGYTF. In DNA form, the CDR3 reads TGTGCCTGGAGTTCAGGGCCGACTAGGGGCTACACCTTC.

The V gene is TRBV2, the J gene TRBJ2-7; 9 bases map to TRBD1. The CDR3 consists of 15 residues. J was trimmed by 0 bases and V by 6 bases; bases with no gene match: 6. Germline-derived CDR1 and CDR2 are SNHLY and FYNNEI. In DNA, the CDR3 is TGTGCCAGCAGAGACCCGGGACAGGGCTCCTACGAGCAGTACTTC. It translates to CASRDPGQGSYEQYF.

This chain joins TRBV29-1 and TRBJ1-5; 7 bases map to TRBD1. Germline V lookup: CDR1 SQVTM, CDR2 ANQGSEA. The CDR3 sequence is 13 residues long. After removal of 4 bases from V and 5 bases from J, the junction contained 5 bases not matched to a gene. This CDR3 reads CSVVQGVHQPQHF. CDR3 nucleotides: TGCAGCGTTGTGCAGGGGGTCCATCAGCCCCAGCATTTT.

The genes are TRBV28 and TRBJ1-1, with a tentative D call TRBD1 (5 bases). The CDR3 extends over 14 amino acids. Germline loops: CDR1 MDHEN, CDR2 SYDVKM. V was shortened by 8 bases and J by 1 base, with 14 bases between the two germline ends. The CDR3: CASGEGPSNTEAFF. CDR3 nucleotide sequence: TGTGCCAGCGGGGAGGGGCCGTCGAACACTGAAGCTTTCTTT.